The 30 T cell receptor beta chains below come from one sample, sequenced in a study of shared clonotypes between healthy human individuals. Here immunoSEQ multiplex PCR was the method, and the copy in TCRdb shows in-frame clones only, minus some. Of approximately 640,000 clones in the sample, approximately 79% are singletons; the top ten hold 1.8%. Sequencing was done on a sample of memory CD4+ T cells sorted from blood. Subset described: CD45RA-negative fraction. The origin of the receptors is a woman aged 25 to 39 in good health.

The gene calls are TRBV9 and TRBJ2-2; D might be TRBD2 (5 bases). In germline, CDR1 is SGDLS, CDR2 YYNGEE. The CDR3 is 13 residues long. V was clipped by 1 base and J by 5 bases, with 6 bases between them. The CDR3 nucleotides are TGTGCCAGCAGCGTAACGGGAACCGGGGAGCTGTTTTTT. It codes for CASSVTGTGELFF.

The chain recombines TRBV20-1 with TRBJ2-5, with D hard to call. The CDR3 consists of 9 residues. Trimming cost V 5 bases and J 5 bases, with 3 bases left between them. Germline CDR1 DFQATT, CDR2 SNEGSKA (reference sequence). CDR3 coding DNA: TGCAGTGCTGAGGAGACCCAGTACTTC. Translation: CSAEETQYF.

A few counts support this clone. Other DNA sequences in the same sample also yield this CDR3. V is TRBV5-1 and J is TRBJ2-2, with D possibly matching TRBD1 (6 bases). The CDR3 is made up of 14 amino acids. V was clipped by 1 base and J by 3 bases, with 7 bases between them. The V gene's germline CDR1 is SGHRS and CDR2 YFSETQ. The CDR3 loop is CASSLSGDTGELFF. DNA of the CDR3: TGCGCCAGCAGCTTGTCAGGGGACACCGGGGAGCTGTTTTTT.

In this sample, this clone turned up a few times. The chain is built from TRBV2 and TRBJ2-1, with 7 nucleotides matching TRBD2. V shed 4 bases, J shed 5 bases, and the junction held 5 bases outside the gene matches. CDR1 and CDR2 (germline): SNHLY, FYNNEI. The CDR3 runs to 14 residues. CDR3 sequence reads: CASSGTRGHNEQFF. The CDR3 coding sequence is TGTGCCAGCAGTGGGACTAGGGGCCACAATGAGCAGTTCTTC.

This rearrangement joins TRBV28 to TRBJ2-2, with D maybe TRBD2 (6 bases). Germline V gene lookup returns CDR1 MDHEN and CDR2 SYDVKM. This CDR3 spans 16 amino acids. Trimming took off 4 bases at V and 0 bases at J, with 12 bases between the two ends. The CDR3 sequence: CASSSLGGTNTGELFF. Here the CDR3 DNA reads TGTGCCAGCAGTTCCCTCGGCGGGACGAACACCGGGGAGCTGTTTTTT.

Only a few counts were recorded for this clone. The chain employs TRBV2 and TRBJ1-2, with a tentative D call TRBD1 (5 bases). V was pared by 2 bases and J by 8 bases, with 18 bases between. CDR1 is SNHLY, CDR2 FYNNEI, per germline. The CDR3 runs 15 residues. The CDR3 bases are TGTGCCAGCAGTGAACTTGGAGGGGTTCCGGGGGGCTACACCTTC. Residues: CASSELGGVPGGYTF.

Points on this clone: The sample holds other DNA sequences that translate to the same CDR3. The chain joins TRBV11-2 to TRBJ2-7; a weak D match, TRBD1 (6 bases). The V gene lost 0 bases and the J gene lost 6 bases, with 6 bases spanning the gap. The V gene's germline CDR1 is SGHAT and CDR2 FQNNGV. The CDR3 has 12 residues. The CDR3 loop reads CASSLDRGEQYF. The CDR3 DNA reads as TGTGCCAGCAGCTTAGACAGGGGCGAGCAGTACTTC. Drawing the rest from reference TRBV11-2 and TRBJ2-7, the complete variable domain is EAGVAQSPRYKIIEKRQSVAFWCNPISGHATLYWYQQILGQGPKLLIQFQNNGVVDDSQLPKDRFSAERLKGVDSTLKIQPAKLEDSAVYLCASSLDRGEQYFGPGTRLTVT.

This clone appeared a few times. As DNA, the CDR3 is TGTGCCAGCAGTTTACCGTGGGGACAGGGCTATGGCTACACCTTC. This gives the protein CASSLPWGQGYGYTF. V gene TRBV28 combines with J gene TRBJ1-2; 9 bases align to TRBD1. Unmatched junction bases numbered 5, after V lost 2 bases and J lost 4 bases. This CDR3 contains 15 residues. From germline, CDR1 is MDHEN and CDR2 SYDVKM.

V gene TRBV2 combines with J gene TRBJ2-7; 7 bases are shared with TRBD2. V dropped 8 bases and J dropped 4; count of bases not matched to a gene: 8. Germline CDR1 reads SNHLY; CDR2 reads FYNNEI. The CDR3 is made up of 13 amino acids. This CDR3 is CASAAGATYEQYF. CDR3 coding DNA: TGTGCCAGCGCGGCGGGAGCGACGTACGAGCAGTACTTC. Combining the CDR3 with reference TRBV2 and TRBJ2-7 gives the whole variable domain EPEVTQTPSHQVTQMGQEVILRCVPISNHLYFYWYRQILGQKVEFLVSFYNNEISEKSEIFDDQFSVERPDGSNFTLKIRSTKLEDSAMYFCASAAGATYEQYFGPGTRLTVT.

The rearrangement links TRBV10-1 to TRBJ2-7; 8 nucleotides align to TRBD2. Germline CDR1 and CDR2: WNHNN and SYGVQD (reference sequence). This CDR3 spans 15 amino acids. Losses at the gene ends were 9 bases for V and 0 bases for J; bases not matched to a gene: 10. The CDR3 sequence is CASERLAGSSYEQYF. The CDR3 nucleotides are TGCGCCAGTGAAAGGTTAGCGGGAAGCTCCTACGAGCAGTACTTC.

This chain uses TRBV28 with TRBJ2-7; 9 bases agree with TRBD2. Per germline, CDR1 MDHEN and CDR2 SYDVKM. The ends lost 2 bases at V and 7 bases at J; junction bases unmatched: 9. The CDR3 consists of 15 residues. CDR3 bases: TGTGCCAGCAGTTTAGGCGGGAGGGCCCCTAGAGAGCAGTACTTC. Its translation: CASSLGGRAPREQYF.

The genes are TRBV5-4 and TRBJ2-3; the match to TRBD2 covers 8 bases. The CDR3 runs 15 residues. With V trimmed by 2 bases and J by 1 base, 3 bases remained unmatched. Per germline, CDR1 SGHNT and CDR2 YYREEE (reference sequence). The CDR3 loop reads CASSLAGAGTDTQYF. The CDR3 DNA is TGTGCCAGCAGCTTAGCGGGAGCGGGCACAGATACGCAGTATTTT.

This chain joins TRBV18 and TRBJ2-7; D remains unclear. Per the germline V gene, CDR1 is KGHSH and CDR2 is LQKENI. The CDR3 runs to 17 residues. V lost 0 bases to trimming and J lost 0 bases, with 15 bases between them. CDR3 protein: CASSPPVAGPSSYEQYF. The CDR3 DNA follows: TGTGCCAGCTCACCACCAGTCGCAGGACCCAGCTCCTACGAGCAGTACTTC.

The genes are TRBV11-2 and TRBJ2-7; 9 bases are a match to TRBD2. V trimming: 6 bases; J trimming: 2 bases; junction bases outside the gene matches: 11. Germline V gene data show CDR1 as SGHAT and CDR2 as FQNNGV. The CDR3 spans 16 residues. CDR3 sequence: CASSPLTSGRAYEQYF. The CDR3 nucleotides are TGTGCCAGCAGTCCTCTGACTAGCGGAAGAGCCTACGAGCAGTACTTC.

The CDR3 coding sequence is TGTGCCGGGGGCTATCAGCCCCAGCATTTT. This gives the protein CAGGYQPQHF. J is TRBJ1-5 and V is TRBV19; TRBD1 is a possible D gene (6 bases). V was shortened by 11 bases and J by 5 bases, with 7 bases between the two germline ends. This CDR3 comprises 10 residues. Germline V gene data show CDR1 as LNHDA and CDR2 as SQIVND (reference sequence).

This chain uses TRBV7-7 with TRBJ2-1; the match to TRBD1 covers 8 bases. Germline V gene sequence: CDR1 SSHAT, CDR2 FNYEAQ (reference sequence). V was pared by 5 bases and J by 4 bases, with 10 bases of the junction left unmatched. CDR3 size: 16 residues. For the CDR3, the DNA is TGTGCCAGCAGCGCCACTCCGGGACAGGCGTACAATGAGCAGTTCTTC. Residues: CASSATPGQAYNEQFF.

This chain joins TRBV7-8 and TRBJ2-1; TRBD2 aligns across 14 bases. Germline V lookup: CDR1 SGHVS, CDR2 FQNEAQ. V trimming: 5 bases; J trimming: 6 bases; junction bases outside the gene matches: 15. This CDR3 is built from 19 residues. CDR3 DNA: TGTGCCAGCAGCACAACGCGGACTAGCGGGAGGCGGTATTTCAATGAGCAGTTCTTC. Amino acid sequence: CASSTTRTSGRRYFNEQFF.

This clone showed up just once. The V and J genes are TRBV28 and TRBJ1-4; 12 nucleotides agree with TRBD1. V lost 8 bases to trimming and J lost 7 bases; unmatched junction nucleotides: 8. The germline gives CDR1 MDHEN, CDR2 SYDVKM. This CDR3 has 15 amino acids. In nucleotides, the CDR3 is TGTGCCAGCTACGGGACAGGGGGCAGAAGTGAAAAACTGTTTTTT. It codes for CASYGTGGRSEKLFF.

CDR3: CASSLILAKYNEQFF. The CDR3 DNA is TGTGCCAGCAGTTTGATACTAGCCAAATACAATGAGCAGTTCTTC. The J gene is TRBJ2-1, the V gene TRBV28; the D gene is possibly TRBD2 (6 bases). Germline V CDR1 and CDR2: MDHEN, SYDVKM. Trimming stripped 3 bases from V and 4 bases from J, with 13 bases between. The CDR3 is 15 residues long.

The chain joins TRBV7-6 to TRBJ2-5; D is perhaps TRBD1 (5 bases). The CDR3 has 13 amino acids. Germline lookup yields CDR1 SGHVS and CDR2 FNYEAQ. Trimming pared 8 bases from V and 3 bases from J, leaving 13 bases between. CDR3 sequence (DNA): TGTGCCAGCCCCAGGGCAGGGAAAGAGACCCAGTACTTC. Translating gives CASPRAGKETQYF.

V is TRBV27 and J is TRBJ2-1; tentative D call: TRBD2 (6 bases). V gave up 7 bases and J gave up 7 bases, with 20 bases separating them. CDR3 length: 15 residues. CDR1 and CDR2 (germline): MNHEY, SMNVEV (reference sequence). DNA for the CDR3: TGTGCCAGCAATGTTCGGGAGCGCCATCCAAATGAGCAGTTCTTC. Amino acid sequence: CASNVRERHPNEQFF.

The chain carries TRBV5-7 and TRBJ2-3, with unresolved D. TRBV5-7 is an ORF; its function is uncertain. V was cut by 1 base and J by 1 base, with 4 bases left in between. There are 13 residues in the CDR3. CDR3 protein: CASSLTGTDTQYF. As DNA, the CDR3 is TGTGCCAGCAGCTTGACGGGCACAGATACGCAGTATTTT.

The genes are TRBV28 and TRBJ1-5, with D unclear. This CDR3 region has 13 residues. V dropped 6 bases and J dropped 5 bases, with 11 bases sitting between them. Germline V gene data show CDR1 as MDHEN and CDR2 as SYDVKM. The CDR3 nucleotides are TGTGCCAGCAGCAATCAGTGGGATCAGCCCCAGCATTTT. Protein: CASSNQWDQPQHF.

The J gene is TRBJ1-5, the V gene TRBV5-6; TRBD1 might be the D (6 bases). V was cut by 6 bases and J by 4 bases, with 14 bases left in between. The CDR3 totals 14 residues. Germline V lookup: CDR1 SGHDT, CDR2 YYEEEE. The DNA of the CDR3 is TGTGCCAGCACCCGGGGAGGGACAAATCAGCCCCAGCATTTT. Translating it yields CASTRGGTNQPQHF.

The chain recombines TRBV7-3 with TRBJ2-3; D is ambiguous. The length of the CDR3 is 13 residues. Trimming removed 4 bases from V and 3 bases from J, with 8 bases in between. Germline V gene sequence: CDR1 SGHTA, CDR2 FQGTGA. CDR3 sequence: CASSYSATDTQYF. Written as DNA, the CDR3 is TGTGCCAGCAGCTACTCGGCAACAGATACGCAGTATTTT.

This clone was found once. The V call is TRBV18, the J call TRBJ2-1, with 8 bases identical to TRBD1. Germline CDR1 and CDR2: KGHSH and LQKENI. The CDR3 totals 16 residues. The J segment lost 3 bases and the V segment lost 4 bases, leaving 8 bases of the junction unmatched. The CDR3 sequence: CASSRSGTGVYNEQFF. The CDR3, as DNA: TGTGCCAGCTCACGCTCCGGGACAGGAGTCTACAATGAGCAGTTCTTC.

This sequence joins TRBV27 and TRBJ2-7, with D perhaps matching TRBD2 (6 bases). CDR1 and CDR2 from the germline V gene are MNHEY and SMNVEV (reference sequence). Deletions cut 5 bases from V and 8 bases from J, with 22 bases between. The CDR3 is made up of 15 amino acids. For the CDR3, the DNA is TGTGCCAGCAGTCAGGATGCGGGAATGAGGGCTAAGCAGTACTTC. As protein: CASSQDAGMRAKQYF.

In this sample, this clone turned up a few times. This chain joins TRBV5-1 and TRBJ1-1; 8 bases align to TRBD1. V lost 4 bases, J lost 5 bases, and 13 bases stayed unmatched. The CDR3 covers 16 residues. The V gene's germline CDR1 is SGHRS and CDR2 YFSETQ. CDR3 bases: TGCGCCAGCAGCCTAGAAGCTCAGGGGGCGAGTACTGAAGCTTTCTTT. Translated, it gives CASSLEAQGASTEAFF.

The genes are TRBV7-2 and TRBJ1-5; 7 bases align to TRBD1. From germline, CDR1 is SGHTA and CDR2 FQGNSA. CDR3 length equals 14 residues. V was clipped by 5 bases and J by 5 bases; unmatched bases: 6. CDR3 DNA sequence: TGTGCCAGCAGCCCCAGACAGGGAGATCAGCCCCAGCATTTT. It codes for CASSPRQGDQPQHF. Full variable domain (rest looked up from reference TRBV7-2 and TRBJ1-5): GAGVSQSPSNKVTEKGKDVELRCDPISGHTALYWYRQSLGQGLEFLIYFQGNSAPDKSGLPSDRFSAERTGGSVSTLTIQRTQQEDSAVYLCASSPRQGDQPQHFGDGTRLSIL.

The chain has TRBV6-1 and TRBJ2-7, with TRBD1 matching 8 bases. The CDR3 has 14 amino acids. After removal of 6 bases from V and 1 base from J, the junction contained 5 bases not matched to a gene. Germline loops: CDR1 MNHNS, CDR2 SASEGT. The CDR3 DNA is TGTGCCAGCAGGTCCGGGACAGGTTCCTACGAGCAGTACTTC. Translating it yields CASRSGTGSYEQYF.